This TCR beta chain was captured in a study of a mutant IDH1 vaccine in newly diagnosed glioma. Study in general: Earlier therapy was either radiotherapy, temozolomide, or both, and most got both. V12 corresponded to week 35 and V13 to week 47.

The table lists this clone with a count of one. The antigen remains undetermined. Sample time point: week 35, safety follow-up. Mutant IDH1 20-mer peptide, at 300 ug, made up each vaccine dose, with topical imiquimod. Scheduled for weeks 1, 3, 5, 7, 11, 15, 19 and 23, eight vaccinations were given to patients. TCRdb's table, derived via immunoSEQ multiplex PCR, lists solely in-frame clones and lacks some. The profile shows some 61,000 clones, 80% to 85% of them singletons. V lost 7 bases and J 0 bases, leaving 7 bases between the germline ends. The length of the CDR3 is 14 residues. Germline CDR1 reads SNHLY; CDR2 reads FYNNEI.

The sample here was PBMCs, taken from a glioma patient whose treatment included an IDH1 peptide vaccine. The V call is TRBV2, the J call TRBJ1-6; unclear D gene. This sequence originates from a young man with glioma. The CDR3 is CASTRGSYNSPLHF. The CDR3, as DNA: TGTGCCAGCACGCGGGGCTCCTATAATTCACCCCTCCACTTT.